Listed here are 29 T cell receptor beta chains from one sample, sequenced in a study of post-analysis software for immune sequencing data. Study-wide points: A few TRBV segments were significantly more frequent in patients than in controls. TRBV5-6, TRBV5-1 and TRBV20-1 were among these segments.

Prepared TCR beta cDNA libraries contained unique molecular identifiers. TCRdb itself ran the PCR reads through MiXCR, one entry per CDR3 protein. This sample has some 450,000 distinct CDR3 sequences, with less than 45% found just once. Their specific antigens are unknown. Sequenced material: blood. Every receptor here comes from a girl between 5 and 17 years old with multiple sclerosis.

The chain has TRBV12-3 or TRBV12-4 and TRBJ1-2; D remains unclear. This CDR3 is built from 14 residues. V lost 2 bases, J lost 7 bases, and 14 bases lay in between. The CDR3 reads CASSLSPGGGGYTF. Written as DNA, the CDR3 is TGTGCCAGCAGTTTATCCCCTGGTGGTGGTGGCTACACCTTC.

The V and J genes are TRBV27 and TRBJ1-2, with D perhaps matching TRBD1 (5 bases). Per the germline V gene, CDR1 is MNHEY and CDR2 is SMNVEV (reference sequence). With 3 bases removed from V and 5 bases from J, the gap between germline ends came to 16 bases. This CDR3 has 15 residues. CDR3 amino acids: CASSLELGGPYGYTF. The CDR3 bases are TGTGCCAGCAGTTTGGAGTTGGGGGGACCTTATGGCTACACCTTC.

The gene calls are TRBV4-2 and TRBJ2-7; the D call may be TRBD1 or TRBD2 (5 bases each). Trimming took 4 bases from V and 7 from J, leaving 17 bases between them. From germline, CDR1 is LGHNA and CDR2 YNFKEQ. The CDR3 runs to 14 residues. The CDR3 region is CASSLRGPSGEQYF. The CDR3 DNA sequence: TGTGCCAGCAGCCTAAGGGGACCTAGTGGGGAGCAGTACTTC.

The chain recombines TRBV29-1 with TRBJ2-7, with TRBD1 matching over 7 bases. This CDR3 is 14 amino acids long. Unmatched junction bases numbered 6, after V lost 2 bases and J lost 2 bases. Germline lookup yields CDR1 SQVTM and CDR2 ANQGSEA. The CDR3 loop is CSVERTGHPYEQYF. CDR3 DNA sequence: TGCAGCGTTGAAAGGACAGGCCACCCCTACGAGCAGTACTTC.

This clonotype occurred a few times. The chain is built from TRBV12-3 or TRBV12-4 and TRBJ2-5; TRBD2 matches 7 bases. The CDR3 has 18 amino acids. V shed 5 bases and J 5 bases; nucleotides not matched to a gene: 20. The CDR3 DNA follows: TGTGCCAGCAGTCCCCGTCCCTTACTAGCGCGCAGTGGGGAGACCCAGTACTTC. Its translation is CASSPRPLLARSGETQYF.

The genes are TRBV6-6 and TRBJ2-1; D might be TRBD1 or TRBD2, each matching 6 bases. V lost 7 bases and J 4 bases, leaving 14 bases between the germline ends. Germline CDR1 and CDR2: MNHNY and SVGAGI (reference sequence). The CDR3 extends over 14 amino acids. CDR3 DNA: TGTGCCAGCACCGGAACAGGGAGGTACAATGAGCAGTTCTTC. This codes for CASTGTGRYNEQFF.

This chain connects TRBV5-1 to TRBJ2-5; 8 bases align to TRBD2. After removal of 4 bases from V and 5 bases from J, the junction contained 10 bases not matched to a gene. CDR3 length equals 15 residues. The germline CDR1 and CDR2 sequences are SGHRS and YFSETQ. CDR3 DNA: TGCGCCAGCAGCCCCGGGGGGCTAGCGGGCGAGACCCAGTACTTC. This sequence encodes CASSPGGLAGETQYF.

This chain connects TRBV19 to TRBJ2-1; 12 bases line up with TRBD2. The CDR3 contains 15 residues. Germline V gene lookup returns CDR1 LNHDA and CDR2 SQIVND (reference sequence). V shed 2 bases, J shed 7 bases, and the junction held 3 bases outside the gene matches. CDR3 residues: CASSIFTSGGNEQFF. The CDR3 DNA reads TGTGCCAGTAGTATATTTACTAGCGGGGGGAATGAGCAGTTCTTC.

As concerns this clonotype: At one boundary the junction diverges from the germline segment, which might be a read error. This chain joins TRBV4-3 and TRBJ1-2; tentatively, D is TRBD1 (5 bases). Germline CDR1 is LGHNA and CDR2 is YSLEER. The CDR3 consists of 16 residues. CDR3 residues: CASGQVVGDKNYGYTF. As DNA, the CDR3 is TGCGCCAGCGGCCAAGTAGTAGGGGATAAAAACTATGGCTACACCTTC.

This chain connects TRBV29-1 to TRBJ2-3; 7 bases agree with TRBD2. V shed 7 bases and J 5 bases; nucleotides not matched to a gene: 12. This CDR3 has 14 amino acids. Germline loops: CDR1 SQVTM, CDR2 ANQGSEA. CDR3 protein: CSALRAGEKDTQYF. CDR3 sequence (DNA): TGCAGCGCCCTAAGGGCGGGAGAGAAAGATACGCAGTATTTT.

The rearrangement joins TRBV20-1 to TRBJ2-3, with 9 bases identical to TRBD2. CDR1 and CDR2 (germline): DFQATT, SNEGSKA (reference sequence). The CDR3 is made up of 17 amino acids. With 6 bases clipped from V and 1 base from J, the junction kept 14 bases outside the gene matches. This chain's CDR3 is CSAGETSGFTGTDTQYF. The CDR3, as DNA: TGCAGTGCCGGGGAGACTAGCGGCTTCACGGGCACAGATACGCAGTATTTT.

CDR3: CASRTGGKSGAFF. CDR3 DNA sequence: TGTGCCAGCAGGACAGGGGGCAAGTCCGGAGCTTTCTTT. The genes are TRBV6-5 and TRBJ1-1; the match to TRBD1 covers 10 bases. The CDR3 consists of 13 residues. The V segment lost 6 bases and the J segment 10 bases; nucleotides outside the gene matches: 8. Germline CDR1 and CDR2: MNHEY and SVGAGI.

The rearrangement joins TRBV5-6 to TRBJ1-5; no definite D call. CDR1 and CDR2 (germline): SGHDT, YYEEEE. The germline V and J ends were trimmed by 4 bases and 4 bases, with 15 bases remaining between them. CDR3 length: 15 amino acids. DNA for the CDR3: TGTGCCAGCAGCCCATCCAGTGTTTCTAATCAGCCCCAGCATTTT. This codes for CASSPSSVSNQPQHF.

The V gene is TRBV25-1, the J gene TRBJ2-7, with D perhaps assigned TRBD1 or TRBD2 (5 bases each). V lost 10 bases, J lost 1 base, and 17 bases lay in between. From germline, CDR1 is MGHDK and CDR2 SYGVNS. The CDR3 covers 14 residues. The CDR3 coding sequence is TGTGCCACCAACGGGGACCACCCATCCTACGAGCAGTACTTC. Translation gives CATNGDHPSYEQYF.

The chain is built from TRBV29-1 and TRBJ2-5, with TRBD1 matching over 9 bases. V was pared by 5 bases and J by 2 bases, with 6 bases of the junction left unmatched. The CDR3 contains 14 residues. Germline CDR1 and CDR2: SQVTM and ANQGSEA. The CDR3 DNA sequence: TGCAGCGTTAACCGGGACAGGGAGCAAGAGACCCAGTACTTC. The encoded protein is CSVNRDREQETQYF. The full variable domain, with the rest looked up from reference TRBV29-1 and TRBJ2-5, is SAVISQKPSRDICQRGTSLTIQCQVDSQVTMMFWYRQQPGQSLTLIATANQGSEATYESGFVIDKFPISRPNLTFSTLTVSNMSPEDSSIYLCSVNRDREQETQYFGPGTRLLVL.

This chain joins TRBV11-2 and TRBJ2-1, with 10 bases identical to TRBD1. Unmatched junction bases numbered 5, after V lost 0 bases and J lost 9 bases. The CDR3 covers 15 residues. The V gene's germline CDR1 is SGHAT and CDR2 FQNNGV. The CDR3 coding sequence is TGTGCCAGCAGCTTAGAAGGGACAGGGGTAGGTGAGCAGTTCTTC. It specifies CASSLEGTGVGEQFF.

The chain couples TRBV6-2 or TRBV6-3 to TRBJ2-2, with 10 bases matching TRBD2. The trim removed 4 bases at V and 1 base at J, leaving 3 bases unmatched. The germline CDR1 and CDR2 sequences are MNHEY and SVGEGT. This CDR3 has 16 residues. The CDR3 DNA reads as TGTGCCAGCAGTTCAGCGGGAGGGCTGAACACCGGGGAGCTGTTTTTT. Encoded protein: CASSSAGGLNTGELFF.

The V and J genes are TRBV5-1 and TRBJ2-2; 7 nucleotides align to TRBD2. The length of the CDR3 is 15 residues. V trimming: 0 bases; J trimming: 5 bases; junction bases outside the gene matches: 4. The germline gives CDR1 SGHRS, CDR2 YFSETQ. CDR3 DNA: TGCGCCAGCAGCTTGGATGCGGGACTAACCGGGGAGCTGTTTTTT. Translated, it gives CASSLDAGLTGELFF.

This rearrangement joins TRBV6-2 or TRBV6-3 to TRBJ2-1, with TRBD2 matching over 7 bases. CDR1 and CDR2 (germline): MNHEY, SVGEGT. This CDR3 comprises 13 residues. V lost 9 bases, J lost 0 bases, and 2 bases stayed unmatched. The CDR3 nucleotides read TGTGCCAGTCGGGAGGTCTCCTACAATGAGCAGTTCTTC. Translation: CASREVSYNEQFF.

Only a few counts were recorded for this clonotype. The chain recombines TRBV27 with TRBJ2-5; D is uncertain. The J call is doubtful: the DNA matches TRBJ2-7 better. Germline V gene sequence: CDR1 MNHEY, CDR2 SMNVEV (reference sequence). The CDR3 spans 11 residues. The CDR3 nucleotides are TGTGCCAGCAGTTCCAGACACGAGCAGTACTTC. Amino acid sequence: CASSSRHEQYF.

The chain uses TRBV5-1 and TRBJ1-5, with D tentatively TRBD1 (6 bases). V was shortened by 0 bases and J by 3 bases, with 7 bases between the two germline ends. The CDR3 sequence is 14 residues long. Per germline, CDR1 SGHRS and CDR2 YFSETQ. CDR3 region: CASSLEGDNQPQHF. The DNA of the CDR3 is TGCGCCAGCAGCTTGGAGGGGGACAATCAGCCCCAGCATTTT. Full variable domain (remainder filled in from reference TRBV5-1 and TRBJ1-5): KAGVTQTPRYLIKTRGQQVTLSCSPISGHRSVSWYQQTPGQGLQFLFEYFSETQRNKGNFPGRFSGRQFSNSRSEMNVSTLELGDSALYLCASSLEGDNQPQHFGDGTRLSIL.

The J gene is TRBJ2-4, the V gene TRBV25-1; D is unresolved. The CDR3 has 16 residues. The V and J ends lost 2 bases and 3 bases respectively, with 14 bases between them. Per the germline V gene, CDR1 is MGHDK and CDR2 is SYGVNS. This CDR3 reads CASSERSSWGKNIQYF. The DNA of the CDR3 is TGTGCCAGCAGTGAACGATCCTCTTGGGGCAAAAACATTCAGTACTTC.

The rearrangement joins TRBV27 to TRBJ1-1; D unresolved. The germline V gene has CDR1 MNHEY and CDR2 SMNVEV (reference sequence). This CDR3 has 14 residues. The V end was cut by 6 bases, the J end by 9 bases, with 20 bases between. DNA of the CDR3: TGTGCCAGCAGGCGTCCTGGAGCCACCGAACAAGCTTTCTTT. Amino acid sequence: CASRRPGATEQAFF.

The chain links TRBV4-3 to TRBJ2-1; perhaps D is TRBD1 or TRBD2 (5 bases each). Germline V CDR1 and CDR2: LGHNA, YSLEER. V was shortened by 2 bases and J by 5 bases, with 13 bases between the two germline ends. The CDR3 is 15 amino acids. CDR3 residues: CASSQPGTRHNEQFF. Here the CDR3 DNA reads TGCGCCAGCAGCCAACCGGGGACGAGACACAATGAGCAGTTCTTC.

In its sample, this clonotype was seen once. The chain is built from TRBV6-2 or TRBV6-3 and TRBJ2-3; TRBD2 matches at 7 bases. The CDR3 is 14 residues long. Germline V gene lookup returns CDR1 MNHEY and CDR2 SVGEGT. V dropped 4 bases and J dropped 6; count of bases not matched to a gene: 7. The CDR3 DNA reads TGTGCCAGCAGTTTCGGGCGGGAGTCGGATACGCAGTATTTT. Translated, it gives CASSFGRESDTQYF.

This rearrangement joins TRBV29-1 to TRBJ2-5; D possibly corresponds to TRBD1 (7 bases). Germline-derived CDR1 and CDR2 are SQVTM and ANQGSEA. Trimming removed 5 bases from V and 7 bases from J, with 20 bases in between. This CDR3 is built from 14 residues. DNA of the CDR3: TGCAGCGTTTCTCCTACACAGGGGCGGGGGACCCAGTACTTC. This gives the protein CSVSPTQGRGTQYF.

This clonotype has a count of ten or more. The chain recombines TRBV7-3 with TRBJ1-2; 11 nucleotides line up with TRBD1. With 5 bases clipped from V and 4 bases from J, the junction kept 3 bases outside the gene matches. Germline-derived CDR1 and CDR2 are SGHTA and FQGTGA. The CDR3 extends over 14 amino acids. CDR3 amino acids: CASSPGTGGYGYTF. CDR3 DNA sequence: TGTGCCAGCAGCCCAGGGACAGGGGGCTATGGCTACACCTTC.

This clonotype occurred once. V gene TRBV20-1 combines with J gene TRBJ2-2; 10 bases align to TRBD2. The CDR3 totals 16 residues. Germline V gene lookup returns CDR1 DFQATT and CDR2 SNEGSKA (reference sequence). V lost 3 bases, J lost 6 bases, and 10 bases stayed unmatched. CDR3 residues: CSASLTSGIYSGELFF. For the CDR3, the DNA is TGCAGTGCTAGTTTAACTAGCGGGATTTACTCCGGGGAGCTGTTTTTT.

The rearrangement joins TRBV12-3 or TRBV12-4 to TRBJ2-3; TRBD2 matches at 8 bases. The CDR3 is 15 amino acids. With 5 bases clipped from V and 5 bases from J, the junction kept 9 bases outside the gene matches. The CDR3 spells CASSAISGRGDTQYF. DNA for the CDR3: TGTGCCAGCAGTGCCATCAGCGGGAGAGGAGATACGCAGTATTTT.